A single sample is the source of the 21 T cell receptor beta chains below, sequenced in a study of shared clonotypes between healthy human individuals. The data were produced by immunoSEQ multiplex PCR, yet TCRdb's version contains in-frame clones alone and is incomplete. The sample carries about half a million clones, around three quarters recorded once. The sample was PBMCs. These receptors were taken from a woman in her forties in good health. Some clones in this sample may be carry-over from other donors' samples.

The rearrangement links TRBV5-6 to TRBJ2-3, with D uncertain. Trimming stripped 0 bases from V and 0 bases from J, with 8 bases between. This CDR3 comprises 15 residues. CDR1 is SGHDT and CDR2 is YYEEEE in the germline V gene. Written as DNA, the CDR3 is TGTGCCAGCAGCTTGGCCGGGTTAAGCACAGATACGCAGTATTTT. It specifies CASSLAGLSTDTQYF.

This clone was observed a few times. The chain carries TRBV6-4 and TRBJ1-1; tentatively, D is TRBD1 (5 bases). Trimming removed 8 bases at V and 5 bases at J, with 15 bases between. The CDR3 runs to 13 residues. Germline values: CDR1 MRHNA, CDR2 SNTAGT. The CDR3 reads CASCSQVGTEAFF. In DNA form, the CDR3 reads TGTGCCAGCTGTTCACAGGTGGGGACTGAAGCTTTCTTT.

A word on this clone: This may arise from a read error, as a much more abundant clone is one base away. The sample contains more than one DNA sequence encoding this CDR3. Here the CDR3 DNA reads TGTGCCAGCAGCTTAGGACAGTACAATGAGCAGTTCTTC. Amino acids: CASSLGQYNEQFF. The chain employs TRBV7-9 and TRBJ2-1, with D possibly being TRBD1 (5 bases). CDR1 and CDR2 (germline): SEHNR, FQNEAQ (reference sequence). The CDR3 is 13 amino acids. V lost 1 base and J 4 bases, leaving 5 bases between the germline ends. The full variable domain, in which reference TRBV7-9 and TRBJ2-1 provide the parts outside the CDR3, is DTGVSQNPRHKITKRGQNVTFRCDPISEHNRLYWYRQTLGQGPEFLTYFQNEAQLEKSRLLSDRFSAERPKGSFSTLEIQRTEQGDSAMYLCASSLGQYNEQFFGPGTRLTVL.

This chain connects TRBV6-5 to TRBJ1-4; 9 bases agree with TRBD1. The germline gives CDR1 MNHEY, CDR2 SVGAGI. J was trimmed by 3 bases and V by 8 bases; bases with no gene match: 4. The CDR3 consists of 14 residues. The CDR3 here is CASGQGLANEKLFF. CDR3 in DNA: TGTGCCAGCGGACAGGGGCTAGCTAATGAAAAACTGTTTTTT.

The V call is TRBV30, the J call TRBJ2-5; 8 nucleotides agree with TRBD1. Trimming cost V 3 bases and J 4 bases; bases outside gene matches: 16. The CDR3 loop spans 17 amino acids. Germline CDR1 is GTSNPN and CDR2 is SVGIG (reference sequence). CDR3 bases: TGTGCCTGGAGCGGTAGGACAGGGTTAGCGGCCGGAGAGACCCAGTACTTC. Translation gives CAWSGRTGLAAGETQYF.

The V call is TRBV2, the J call TRBJ2-7; TRBD2 matches at 9 bases. Germline V gene data show CDR1 as SNHLY and CDR2 as FYNNEI. V lost 6 bases and J lost 6; bases outside the gene matches: 15. This CDR3 comprises 16 residues. The CDR3 sequence is CASSVGLARGVGEQYF. The CDR3 coding sequence is TGTGCCAGCAGCGTAGGACTAGCGAGGGGTGTAGGCGAGCAGTACTTC.

V gene TRBV5-1 combines with J gene TRBJ2-3, with D perhaps TRBD2 (5 bases). Germline V gene data show CDR1 as SGHRS and CDR2 as YFSETQ. V gave up 4 bases and J gave up 2 bases, with 11 bases separating them. This CDR3 region has 14 residues. DNA for the CDR3: TGCGCCAGCAGCGACCCGGACTTCACAGATACGCAGTATTTT. This gives the protein CASSDPDFTDTQYF.

The chain carries TRBV11-2 and TRBJ1-5, with D maybe TRBD1 (6 bases). The length of the CDR3 is 15 residues. V was shortened by 2 bases and J by 6 bases, with 14 bases between the two germline ends. Germline V CDR1 and CDR2: SGHAT, FQNNGV. CDR3 residues: CASSLNRDGSQPQHF. The CDR3 nucleotides read TGTGCCAGCAGCTTAAACAGGGACGGGAGTCAGCCCCAGCATTTT.

This chain uses TRBV5-4 with TRBJ2-7; D is possibly TRBD1 or TRBD2 (5 bases each). The CDR3 consists of 12 residues. Trimming took off 7 bases at V and 3 bases at J, with 11 bases between the two ends. Per the germline V gene, CDR1 is SGHNT and CDR2 is YYREEE (reference sequence). CDR3 residues: CASRGSNYEQYF. In DNA, the CDR3 is TGTGCCAGCCGGGGCAGTAACTACGAGCAGTACTTC.

This rearrangement joins TRBV7-7 to TRBJ2-1, with 7 bases lining up with TRBD2. The junction had 13 bases not matched to a gene; V was cut back by 6 bases and J by 5 bases. Germline V gene lookup returns CDR1 SSHAT and CDR2 FNYEAQ (reference sequence). The CDR3 contains 16 residues. This CDR3 is CASSPNPRLADNEQFF. Here the CDR3 DNA reads TGTGCCAGCAGTCCTAACCCCCGGCTAGCGGACAATGAGCAGTTCTTC.

V gene TRBV10-3 combines with J gene TRBJ2-2; unclear D gene. In germline, CDR1 is ENHRY, CDR2 SYGVKD. Trimming removed 5 bases at V and 1 base at J, with 8 bases between. The CDR3 runs to 14 residues. CDR3 bases: TGTGCCATCAGTAAGGCAGGGAACACCGGGGAGCTGTTTTTT. Translated: CAISKAGNTGELFF.

This clone was counted a single time. The V call is TRBV2, the J call TRBJ2-1; possible D gene TRBD2, 5 bases. Germline loops: CDR1 SNHLY, CDR2 FYNNEI. V was cut by 7 bases and J by 7 bases, with 11 bases left in between. The CDR3 length is 12 residues. CDR3 region: CASTERTNEQFF. CDR3 nucleotides: TGTGCCAGCACCGAGCGGACTAATGAGCAGTTCTTC.

This clone is a singleton in its sample. This chain uses TRBV30 with TRBJ2-2; D may correspond to TRBD1 or TRBD2 (5 bases each). The germline V gene has CDR1 GTSNPN and CDR2 SVGIG (reference sequence). There are 15 residues in the CDR3. V dropped 3 bases and J dropped 6 bases, with 17 bases sitting between them. The CDR3 loop is CAWRPPGREPGELFF. DNA for the CDR3: TGTGCCTGGAGGCCCCCAGGGAGAGAACCCGGGGAGCTGTTTTTT.

The chain employs TRBV29-1 and TRBJ1-1; TRBD1 agrees at 8 bases. The junction had 2 bases not matched to a gene; V was cut back by 4 bases and J by 4 bases. The CDR3 has 12 residues. Per germline, CDR1 SQVTM and CDR2 ANQGSEA. CDR3 sequence: CSVGTGGTEAFF. The CDR3 DNA is TGCAGCGTTGGAACAGGGGGCACTGAAGCTTTCTTT.

In this sample, this clone turned up a few times. The genes are TRBV5-3 and TRBJ2-7, with D tentatively TRBD1 (5 bases). TRBV5-3 carries the ORF label, with uncertain function. The CDR3 spans 15 residues. V was pared by 3 bases and J by 1 base, with 14 bases between. Here the CDR3 reads CARSSSEGASYEQYF. The DNA for the CDR3 is TGTGCCAGAAGCTCCTCAGAAGGGGCGTCCTACGAGCAGTACTTC.

The chain employs TRBV7-3 and TRBJ1-2, with 10 bases that match TRBD1. The V gene end was trimmed by 8 bases and the J gene end by 7 bases; junction bases not matched to a gene: 10. The germline V gene has CDR1 SGHTA and CDR2 FQGTGA. The length of the CDR3 is 14 residues. CDR3 sequence reads: CASASDRGQGGYTF. The CDR3 bases are TGTGCCAGCGCCTCAGACAGGGGGCAAGGTGGCTACACCTTC.

In this sample, this clone turned up a few times. This chain connects TRBV7-2 to TRBJ2-5, with D possibly matching TRBD2 (6 bases). The CDR3 is 14 residues long. CDR1 SGHTA and CDR2 FQGNSA come from the germline V gene. The V gene lost 5 bases and the J gene lost 1 base, with 11 bases spanning the gap. The CDR3 reads CASSGGTFQETQYF. The DNA of the CDR3 is TGTGCCAGCAGCGGGGGGACCTTCCAAGAGACCCAGTACTTC.

In its sample, this clone was seen many times. The rearrangement uses TRBV15 and TRBJ1-1; D perhaps matches TRBD1 (5 bases). The V end lost 0 bases, the J end lost 3 bases, and 8 bases lay between the germline ends. CDR1 and CDR2 (germline): LNHNV, YYDKDF (reference sequence). The CDR3 is 14 residues long. The CDR3 DNA reads as TGTGCCACCAGCAGAGATCTAGGGGACACTGAAGCTTTCTTT. Residues: CATSRDLGDTEAFF.

This clone was observed a single time. The genes are TRBV11-2 and TRBJ2-5, with D unresolved. The CDR3 covers 13 residues. V lost 5 bases, J lost 5 bases, and 12 bases lay in between. Looked up from germline, CDR1 is SGHAT and CDR2 is FQNNGV. The CDR3 sequence: CASSQEVLETQYF. The CDR3 DNA sequence: TGTGCCAGCAGCCAAGAGGTTTTGGAGACCCAGTACTTC.

V and J are TRBV7-2 and TRBJ1-2; 10 bases agree with TRBD1. The CDR3 is 14 amino acids. The germline gives CDR1 SGHTA, CDR2 FQGNSA. The V segment lost 2 bases and the J segment 5 bases; nucleotides outside the gene matches: 2. The DNA for the CDR3 is TGTGCCAGCAGCTTATGGACAGGGGGTTATGGCTACACCTTC. Its translation: CASSLWTGGYGYTF.

The genes are TRBV4-1 and TRBJ2-4, with D unclear. The CDR3 is 11 amino acids. Germline lookup yields CDR1 MGHRA and CDR2 YSYEKL. The V end lost 3 bases, the J end lost 10 bases, and 7 bases lay between the germline ends. CDR3 region: CASSHRSIQYF. CDR3 DNA sequence: TGCGCCAGCAGCCACCGTAGTATTCAGTACTTC.